This is a list of T cell receptor beta chains from one sample in a study of patients and donors after allogeneic stem cell transplantation. A single record per CDR3 protein comes from TCRdb applying MiXCR to the RT-PCR reads. The sample gives 200,000 to 250,000 distinct CDR3 sequences, approximately 14% of which show up once; under 14% is in the top ten. Sequencing was carried out using blood, either unsorted or a sorted T cell fraction (not recorded which). These receptors originate from a human donor who was either an allogeneic HSCT recipient or a stem cell or donor lymphocyte infusion donor (not recorded which). It is not recorded whose cells these are; they may come from a transplant donor. CDR3s include the opening cysteine and the closing phenylalanine or tryptophan. Each record gives: D gene, V gene, CDR3 length, clone size, J gene, CDR3 protein, CDR3 DNA. A D gene is named only where the DNA matches it firmly. A clone size is listed for some rows: how often the clone was seen (once, few, many), or a class if it is expanded.

TRBD1	TRBV12-3/TRBV12-4	15	many	TRBJ1-4	CASSSDRGANEKLFF	TGTGCCAGCAGTTCCGACAGGGGGGCTAATGAAAAACTGTTTTTT
.	TRBV12-3/TRBV12-4	14	many	TRBJ1-5	CASSLRWDNQPQHF	TGTGCCAGCAGTTTAAGGTGGGACAATCAGCCCCAGCATTTT
.	TRBV5-5	13	.	TRBJ2-7	CASSARGGYEQYF	TGTGCCAGCAGCGCCCGCGGCGGGTACGAGCAGTACTTC
.	TRBV10-3	13	.	TRBJ2-5	CAISARESETQYF	TGTGCCATCAGTGCCCGTGAGAGTGAGACCCAGTACTTC
.	TRBV12-3/TRBV12-4	15	few	TRBJ2-1	CASSEESGLNNEQFF	TGTGCCAGCAGTGAAGAATCGGGACTTAACAATGAGCAGTTCTTC
TRBD1	TRBV11-3	14	many	TRBJ1-1	CASSSPITGGRAFF	TGTGCCAGCAGCTCCCCAATCACAGGGGGCAGAGCTTTCTTT
TRBD2	TRBV28	14	many	TRBJ2-7	CASSLIAGRHEQYF	TGTGCCAGCAGTTTAATAGCGGGGAGGCACGAGCAGTACTTC
.	TRBV19	15	few	TRBJ2-5	CASTSRGRSQETQYF	TGTGCCAGTACCTCCAGGGGACGGAGCCAAGAGACCCAGTACTTC
TRBD2	TRBV5-1	15	.	TRBJ2-1	CASSLLAGAYNEQFF	TGCGCCAGCAGCTTATTAGCGGGGGCCTACAATGAGCAGTTCTTC
.	TRBV4-1	16	many	TRBJ2-1	CASSQDAGRSYNEQFF	TGCGCCAGCAGCCAAGACGCGGGTCGCTCCTACAATGAGCAGTTCTTC
TRBD2	TRBV11-3	16	few	TRBJ2-1	CASSPDSGGAPHEQFF	TGTGCCAGCAGCCCTGATAGCGGGGGGGCCCCCCATGAGCAGTTCTTC
TRBD2	TRBV12-3/TRBV12-4	15	few	TRBJ2-7	CASRPSGGSSYEQYF	TGTGCCAGCAGGCCTAGCGGGGGGAGCTCCTACGAGCAGTACTTC
.	TRBV2	14	.	TRBJ1-5	CASSVNRLNQPQHF	TGTGCCAGCAGTGTCAACAGACTCAATCAGCCCCAGCATTTT
.	TRBV5-6	15	.	TRBJ1-2	CASSSHGQGNYGYTF	TGTGCCAGCAGCTCACATGGGCAGGGTAACTATGGCTACACCTTC
.	TRBV20-1	12	few	TRBJ1-2	CSAAGADYGYTF	TGCAGTGCAGCAGGGGCGGACTATGGCTACACCTTC
.	TRBV2	13	.	TRBJ2-7	CASSAREYYEQYF	TGTGCCAGCAGTGCTAGGGAATACTACGAGCAGTACTTC
.	TRBV18	14	.	TRBJ1-2	CASSSEADYYGYTF	TGTGCCAGCTCATCCGAAGCAGATTACTATGGCTACACCTTC
TRBD1	TRBV2	15	many	TRBJ1-5	CASTLDRESNQPQHF	TGTGCCAGCACCTTGGACAGGGAGAGCAATCAGCCCCAGCATTTT
TRBD2	TRBV10-3	14	many	TRBJ2-5	CAIKSGLAGETQYF	TGTGCCATCAAATCTGGACTAGCGGGAGAGACCCAGTACTTC
TRBD1	TRBV20-1	14	few	TRBJ1-1	CSARSTTGDSEAFF	TGCAGTGCTCGGAGTACCACAGGGGATTCTGAAGCTTTCTTT
TRBD2	TRBV24-1	18	few	TRBJ2-1	CATSDPWTSGSSYNEQFF	TGTGCCACCAGTGACCCTTGGACTAGCGGGAGCTCCTACAATGAGCAGTTCTTC
.	TRBV6-4	14	.	TRBJ2-5	CASSAPSGAETQYF	TGTGCCAGCAGTGCCCCGTCTGGCGCGGAGACCCAGTACTTC
.	TRBV29-1	14	few	TRBJ2-1	CSVRQGPAYNEQFF	TGCAGCGTTCGGCAGGGGCCAGCCTACAATGAGCAGTTCTTC
.	TRBV6-5	14	once	TRBJ2-3	CASSYSEWTDTQYF	TGTGCCAGCAGTTACTCGGAGTGGACAGATACGCAGTATTTT
.	TRBV5-1	12	.	TRBJ1-2	CASSLAGGGYTF	TGCGCCAGCAGCTTAGCCGGGGGTGGCTACACCTTC
.	TRBV27	15	.	TRBJ1-3	CASSPNAWAGNTIYF	TGTGCCAGCAGTCCTAACGCTTGGGCTGGAAACACCATATATTTT
.	TRBV12-3/TRBV12-4	14	.	TRBJ1-1	CASSLGVKGTEAFF	TGTGCCAGCAGCCTCGGTGTGAAAGGCACTGAAGCTTTCTTT
TRBD1	TRBV4-1	15	many	TRBJ2-3	CASSPDLPGGRTQYF	TGCGCCAGCAGCCCCGACTTGCCAGGGGGCAGGACGCAGTATTTT
TRBD1	TRBV6-1	15	.	TRBJ2-7	CASSLRDRGYYEQYF	TGTGCCAGCAGTCTCCGGGACAGGGGCTACTACGAGCAGTACTTC
.	TRBV2	14	few	TRBJ1-1	CASSPPRRATEAFF	TGTGCCAGCAGTCCCCCGAGGAGGGCAACTGAAGCTTTCTTT
.	TRBV4-2	14	.	TRBJ2-3	CASRREGVRDTQYF	TGTGCCAGCCGTCGAGAGGGGGTACGGGATACGCAGTATTTT
.	TRBV7-6	15	.	TRBJ2-2	CASSLGGRFTGELFF	TGTGCCAGCAGCTTAGGGGGGCGCTTCACCGGGGAGCTGTTTTTT